A selection of T cell receptor beta chains follows, all from one sample in a study of blood T cell repertoires in COVID-19. The assay was immunoSEQ multiplex PCR, and TCRdb's table has in-frame clones only and misses some. In the table there are about 190,000 clones, around 90% of which are singletons. The sequenced sample was peripheral blood. Every receptor here comes from a middle-aged man with acute or convalescent COVID-19. CDR3s include the opening cysteine and the closing phenylalanine or tryptophan. The order of the fields is CDR3 protein, D gene, J gene, V gene. A D gene is named only where the DNA matches it firmly.

CASRAGTSPETQYF | TRBD2 | TRBJ2-5 | TRBV2
CASSLPGLEIF | TRBD2 | TRBJ2-1 | TRBV27
CASSYGTGSDTQYF | - | TRBJ2-3 | TRBV6-5
CASSLGRTVEAFF | - | TRBJ1-1 | TRBV27
CASSLPPGQGSEKLFF | TRBD1 | TRBJ1-4 | TRBV28
CASSLFGTGVETQYF | TRBD1 | TRBJ2-5 | TRBV28
CASSLVGLQGTTEAFF | - | TRBJ1-1 | TRBV7-9
CASSQSGTSLTDTQYF | TRBD2 | TRBJ2-3 | TRBV4-1
CASSHLPRQGAFNSPLHF | TRBD1 | TRBJ1-6 | TRBV3-1/TRBV3-2
CASSPDRGSGANVLTF | TRBD1 | TRBJ2-6 | TRBV18
CASSPRQETQYF | - | TRBJ2-5 | TRBV6-2/TRBV6-3
CASSSRQHNEQFF | - | TRBJ2-1 | TRBV12-3/TRBV12-4
CASSEQIAGAGSYNEQFF | TRBD2 | TRBJ2-1 | TRBV6-1
CASRHKPTTGADTQYF | TRBD1 | TRBJ2-3 | TRBV5-4
CASSIAGGPLQPQHF | TRBD1 | TRBJ1-5 | TRBV19
CASGRGSGNQPQHF | - | TRBJ1-5 | TRBV6-6
CSVVTFRGREVGYTF | TRBD1 | TRBJ1-2 | TRBV29-1
CASSETGRMGQPQHF | TRBD1 | TRBJ1-5 | TRBV2
CASSLGRGYGYTF | - | TRBJ1-2 | TRBV28
CASSRDRGSSGNTIYF | TRBD1 | TRBJ1-3 | TRBV3-1/TRBV3-2
CASSQSPLMGDVYNEQFF | - | TRBJ2-1 | TRBV16
CASSYGQANYNSPLHF | TRBD1 | TRBJ1-6 | TRBV5-4
CASSKVKRGVRRLPWRAQYF | - | TRBJ2-5 | TRBV21-1
CASSPSGSYEQYF | - | TRBJ2-7 | TRBV18
CASSPGQGSGGPHNEQFF | TRBD1 | TRBJ2-1 | TRBV3-1/TRBV3-2
CASNNGDGYTF | - | TRBJ1-2 | TRBV10-2
CASTPQGNQPQHF | TRBD1 | TRBJ1-5 | TRBV27
CASSLGRETQYF | - | TRBJ2-5 | TRBV7-2
CASFWAGGDEQFF | TRBD2 | TRBJ2-1 | TRBV10-2
CASSYQDRNTDTQYF | - | TRBJ2-3 | TRBV6-2/TRBV6-3
CATSRDRVETQYF | - | TRBJ2-5 | TRBV15
CASSLVRGSGEKLFF | - | TRBJ1-4 | TRBV7-2
CATSDTAGGANYGYTF | - | TRBJ1-2 | TRBV24-1
CASSLKGGKEKLFF | TRBD1 | TRBJ1-4 | TRBV7-9
CAWRAQAWGRRETQYF | - | TRBJ2-5 | TRBV30
CASSETSGSYRDTEAFF | - | TRBJ1-1 | TRBV19
CASSQGTGGLYEQYF | TRBD1 | TRBJ2-7 | TRBV4-1
CASSPGLAGENIQYF | TRBD2 | TRBJ2-4 | TRBV5-4
CASSRHEKTEAFF | - | TRBJ1-1 | TRBV12-3/TRBV12-4
CASTLDRPSNQPQHF | TRBD1 | TRBJ1-5 | TRBV19
CASSSPGLSYEQYF | - | TRBJ2-7 | TRBV7-9
CASSQEMRGVETQYF | TRBD2 | TRBJ2-5 | TRBV4-2
CASSLEGMTEAFF | - | TRBJ1-1 | TRBV5-1
CASSYGTGAYEQYF | TRBD1 | TRBJ2-7 | TRBV6-5
CASSLIGTGGNSPLHF | TRBD1 | TRBJ1-6 | TRBV5-1
CASSLQRGSYNEQFF | TRBD2 | TRBJ2-1 | TRBV3-1/TRBV3-2
CASTKTVTGRRVLYRYTF | - | TRBJ1-2 | TRBV28
CASSPGLADAYEQYF | TRBD2 | TRBJ2-7 | TRBV3-1/TRBV3-2
CASSLRTVATNEKLFF | - | TRBJ1-4 | TRBV11-2
CASSLAAELFF | - | TRBJ1-4 | TRBV7-2
CASAQTGGYSGNTIYF | TRBD1 | TRBJ1-3 | TRBV12-5
CASSLGQNTGELFF | - | TRBJ2-2 | TRBV5-1